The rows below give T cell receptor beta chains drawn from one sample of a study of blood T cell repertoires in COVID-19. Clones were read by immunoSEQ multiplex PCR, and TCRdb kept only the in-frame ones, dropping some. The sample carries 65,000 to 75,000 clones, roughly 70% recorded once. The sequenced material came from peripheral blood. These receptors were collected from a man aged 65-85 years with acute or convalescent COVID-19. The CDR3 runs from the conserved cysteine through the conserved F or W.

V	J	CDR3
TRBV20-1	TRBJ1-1	CSARPYTEAFF
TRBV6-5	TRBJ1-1	CASREGKAFF
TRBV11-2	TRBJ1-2	CASSSWTGGLGYTF
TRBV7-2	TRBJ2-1	CASTRPSSYNEQFF
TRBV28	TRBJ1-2	CASRSPRGGSGYGYTF
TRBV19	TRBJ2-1	CASTGDLSSYNEQFF
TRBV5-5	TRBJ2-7	CASSRQGLTYEQYF
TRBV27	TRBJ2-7	CASSPGGTSGSEQYF
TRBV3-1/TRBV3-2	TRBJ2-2	CASSQGWTGVTGELFF
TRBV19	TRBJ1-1	CASSTGQMNTEAFF
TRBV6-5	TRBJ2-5	CASSYGRQETQYF
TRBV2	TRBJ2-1	CASRPPAAGNNEQFF
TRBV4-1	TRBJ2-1	CASSQVVVGSLYNEQFF
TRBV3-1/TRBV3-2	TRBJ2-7	CASSPATNLRSYEQYF
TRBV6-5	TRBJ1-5	CASSYTGSNQPQHF
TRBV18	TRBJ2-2	CASSPGHTGELFF
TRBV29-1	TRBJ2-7	CSALAGPLSEQYF
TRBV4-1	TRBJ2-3	CASSQASMWTDTQYF
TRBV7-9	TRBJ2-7	CASSPNRVDEQYF
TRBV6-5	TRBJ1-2	CASSPGTGGRYGYTF
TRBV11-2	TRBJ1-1	CASSPQGGRTEAFF
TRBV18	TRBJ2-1	CASSSGSSYNEQFF
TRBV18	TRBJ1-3	CASSPFDSSSGNTIYF
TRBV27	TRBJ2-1	CASSLFVGQNYNEQFF
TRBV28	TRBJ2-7	CASSQPLGDSINYYEQYF
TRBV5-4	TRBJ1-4	CASSAERRLDEKLFF